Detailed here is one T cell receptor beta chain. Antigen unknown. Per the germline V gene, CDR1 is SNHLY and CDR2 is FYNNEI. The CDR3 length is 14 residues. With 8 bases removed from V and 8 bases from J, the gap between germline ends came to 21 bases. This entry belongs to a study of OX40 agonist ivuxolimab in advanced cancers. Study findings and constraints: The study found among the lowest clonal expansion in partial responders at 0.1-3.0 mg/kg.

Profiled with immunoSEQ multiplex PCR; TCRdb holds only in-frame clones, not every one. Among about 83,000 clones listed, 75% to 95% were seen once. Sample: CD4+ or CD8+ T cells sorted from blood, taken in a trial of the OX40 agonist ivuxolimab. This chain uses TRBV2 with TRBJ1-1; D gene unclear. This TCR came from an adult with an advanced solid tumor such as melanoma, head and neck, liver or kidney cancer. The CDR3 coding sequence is TGTGCCAGCGCATGGCACACCGAGCCCTTAGAAGCTTTCTTT. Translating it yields CASAWHTEPLEAFF.